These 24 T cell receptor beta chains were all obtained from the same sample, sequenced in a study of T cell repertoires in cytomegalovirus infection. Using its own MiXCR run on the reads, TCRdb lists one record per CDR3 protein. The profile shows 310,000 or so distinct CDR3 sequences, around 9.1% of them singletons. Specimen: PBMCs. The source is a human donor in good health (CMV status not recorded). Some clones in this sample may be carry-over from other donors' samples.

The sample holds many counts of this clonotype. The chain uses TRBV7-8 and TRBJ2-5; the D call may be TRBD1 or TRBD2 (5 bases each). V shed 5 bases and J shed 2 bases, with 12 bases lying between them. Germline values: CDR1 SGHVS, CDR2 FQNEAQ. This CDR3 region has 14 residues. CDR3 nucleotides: TGTGCCAGCAGCCGAACCGAGGGGCAAGAGACCCAGTACTTC. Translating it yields CASSRTEGQETQYF.

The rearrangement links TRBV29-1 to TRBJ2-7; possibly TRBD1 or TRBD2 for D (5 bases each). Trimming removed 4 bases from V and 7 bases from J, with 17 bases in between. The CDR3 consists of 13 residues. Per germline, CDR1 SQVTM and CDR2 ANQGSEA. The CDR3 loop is CSVVAGTFGEQYF. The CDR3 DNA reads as TGCAGCGTTGTGGCAGGGACCTTTGGGGAGCAGTACTTC.

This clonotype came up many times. The CDR3 nucleotides are TGTGCCAGCAGTTTTAGAAACAGGGCGACTGAAGCTTTCTTT. Protein sequence: CASSFRNRATEAFF. The chain carries TRBV28 and TRBJ1-1, with D tentatively TRBD1 (6 bases). The CDR3 contains 14 residues. V lost 3 bases to trimming and J lost 5 bases, with 13 bases between them. Per germline, CDR1 MDHEN and CDR2 SYDVKM.

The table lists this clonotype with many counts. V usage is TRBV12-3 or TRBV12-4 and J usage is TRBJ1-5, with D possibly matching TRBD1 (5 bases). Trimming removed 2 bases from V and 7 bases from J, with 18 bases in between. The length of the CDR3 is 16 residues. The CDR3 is CASSLIGHLLRQPQHF. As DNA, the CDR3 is TGTGCCAGCAGTTTAATAGGACATTTACTCCGACAGCCCCAGCATTTT.

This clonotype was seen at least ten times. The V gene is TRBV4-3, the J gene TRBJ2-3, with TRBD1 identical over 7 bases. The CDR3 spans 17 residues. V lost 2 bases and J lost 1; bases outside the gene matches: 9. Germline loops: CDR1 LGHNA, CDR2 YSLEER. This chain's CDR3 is CASSQHPGTDRTDTQYF. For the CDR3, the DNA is TGCGCCAGCAGCCAACACCCCGGGACAGACCGCACAGATACGCAGTATTTT.

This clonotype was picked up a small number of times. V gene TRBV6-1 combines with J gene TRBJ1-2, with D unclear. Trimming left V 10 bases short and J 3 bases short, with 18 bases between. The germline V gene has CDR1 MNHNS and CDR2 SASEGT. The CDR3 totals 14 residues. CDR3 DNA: TGTGCCACCTCCCCGGGGAACCGCTACTATGGCTACACCTTC. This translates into CATSPGNRYYGYTF.

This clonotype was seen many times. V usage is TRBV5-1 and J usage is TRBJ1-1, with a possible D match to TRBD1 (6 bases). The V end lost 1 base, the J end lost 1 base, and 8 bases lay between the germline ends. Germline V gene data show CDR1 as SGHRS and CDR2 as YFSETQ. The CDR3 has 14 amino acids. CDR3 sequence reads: CASSLQGSNTEAFF. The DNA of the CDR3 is TGCGCCAGCAGCTTGCAGGGGTCGAACACTGAAGCTTTCTTT. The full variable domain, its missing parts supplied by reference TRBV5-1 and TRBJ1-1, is KAGVTQTPRYLIKTRGQQVTLSCSPISGHRSVSWYQQTPGQGLQFLFEYFSETQRNKGNFPGRFSGRQFSNSRSEMNVSTLELGDSALYLCASSLQGSNTEAFFGQGTRLTVV.

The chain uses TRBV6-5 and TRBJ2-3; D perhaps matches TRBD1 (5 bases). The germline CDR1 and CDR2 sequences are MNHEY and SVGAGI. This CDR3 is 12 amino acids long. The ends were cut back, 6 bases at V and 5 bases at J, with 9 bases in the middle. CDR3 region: CASSPGKDTQYF. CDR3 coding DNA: TGTGCCAGCAGCCCAGGGAAAGATACGCAGTATTTT.

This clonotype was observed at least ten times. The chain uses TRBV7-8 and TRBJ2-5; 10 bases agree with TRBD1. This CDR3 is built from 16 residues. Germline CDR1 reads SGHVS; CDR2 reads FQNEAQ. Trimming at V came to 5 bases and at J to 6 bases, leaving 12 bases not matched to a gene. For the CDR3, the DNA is TGTGCCAGCAGCCCAACTGCCGGGACAGGGGTAAAGACCCAGTACTTC. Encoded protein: CASSPTAGTGVKTQYF.

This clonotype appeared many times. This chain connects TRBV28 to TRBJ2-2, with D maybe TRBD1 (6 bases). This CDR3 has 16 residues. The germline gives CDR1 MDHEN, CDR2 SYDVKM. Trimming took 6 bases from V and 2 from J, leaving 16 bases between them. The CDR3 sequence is CASRDAGTINTGELFF. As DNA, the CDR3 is TGTGCCAGCAGAGATGCCGGGACAATTAACACCGGGGAGCTGTTTTTT.

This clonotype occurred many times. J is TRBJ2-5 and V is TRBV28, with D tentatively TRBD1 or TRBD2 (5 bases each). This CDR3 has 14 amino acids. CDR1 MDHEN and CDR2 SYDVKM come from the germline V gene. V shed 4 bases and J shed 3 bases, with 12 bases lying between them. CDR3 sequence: CASSWDGREETQYF. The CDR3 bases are TGTGCCAGCAGTTGGGACGGCCGCGAAGAGACCCAGTACTTC. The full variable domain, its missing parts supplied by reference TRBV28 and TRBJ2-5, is DVKVTQSSRYLVKRTGEKVFLECVQDMDHENMFWYRQDPGLGLRLIYFSYDVKMKEKGDIPEGYSVSREKKERFSLILESASTNQTSMYLCASSWDGREETQYFGPGTRLLVL.

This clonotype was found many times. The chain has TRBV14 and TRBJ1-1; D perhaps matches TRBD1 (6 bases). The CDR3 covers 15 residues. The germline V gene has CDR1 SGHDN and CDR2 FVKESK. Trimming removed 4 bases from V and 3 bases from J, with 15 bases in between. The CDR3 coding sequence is TGTGCCAGCAGCCCTTACCGAAGGGGGGACACTGAAGCTTTCTTT. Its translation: CASSPYRRGDTEAFF.

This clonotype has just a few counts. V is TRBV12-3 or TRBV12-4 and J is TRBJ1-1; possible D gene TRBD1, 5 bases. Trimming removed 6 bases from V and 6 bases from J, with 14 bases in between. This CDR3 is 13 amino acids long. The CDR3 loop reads CASSPEGFAEAFF. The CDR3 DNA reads TGTGCCAGCAGCCCTGAGGGGTTCGCTGAAGCTTTCTTT.

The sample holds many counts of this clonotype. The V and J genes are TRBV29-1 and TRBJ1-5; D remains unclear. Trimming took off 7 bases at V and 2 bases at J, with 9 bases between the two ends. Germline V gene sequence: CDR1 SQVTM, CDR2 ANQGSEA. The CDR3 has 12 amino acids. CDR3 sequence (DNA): TGCAGCGCCGAGGATGGCAATCAGCCCCAGCATTTT. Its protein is CSAEDGNQPQHF.

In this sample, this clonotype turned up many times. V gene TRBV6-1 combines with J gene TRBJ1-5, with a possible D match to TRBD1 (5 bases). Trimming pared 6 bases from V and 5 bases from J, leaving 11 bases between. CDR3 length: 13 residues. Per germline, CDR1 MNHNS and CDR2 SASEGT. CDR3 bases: TGTGCCAGCAGAGGGACTGAATATCAGCCCCAGCATTTT. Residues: CASRGTEYQPQHF.

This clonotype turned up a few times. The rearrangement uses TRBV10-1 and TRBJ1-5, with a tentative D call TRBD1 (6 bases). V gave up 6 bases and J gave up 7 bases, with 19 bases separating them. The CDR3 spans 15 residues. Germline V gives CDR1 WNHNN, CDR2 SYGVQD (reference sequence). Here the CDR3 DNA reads TGCGCCAGCAGCCGGGGGGCAGGAGGAAACCAGCCCCAGCATTTT. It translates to CASSRGAGGNQPQHF.

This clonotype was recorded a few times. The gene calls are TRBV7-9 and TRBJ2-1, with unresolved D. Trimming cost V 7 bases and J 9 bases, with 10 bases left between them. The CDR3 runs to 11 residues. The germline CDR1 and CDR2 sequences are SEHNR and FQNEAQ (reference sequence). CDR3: CASTTAIEQFF. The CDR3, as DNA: TGTGCCAGCACGACGGCGATTGAGCAGTTCTTC. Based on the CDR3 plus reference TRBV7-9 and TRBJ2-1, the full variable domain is DTGVSQNPRHKITKRGQNVTFRCDPISEHNRLYWYRQTLGQGPEFLTYFQNEAQLEKSRLLSDRFSAERPKGSFSTLEIQRTEQGDSAMYLCASTTAIEQFFGPGTRLTVL.

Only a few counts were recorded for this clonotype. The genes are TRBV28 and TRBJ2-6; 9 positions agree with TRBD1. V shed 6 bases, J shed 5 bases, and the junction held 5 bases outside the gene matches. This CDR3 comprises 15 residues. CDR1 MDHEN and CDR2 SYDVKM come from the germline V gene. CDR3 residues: CASSLGQGWANVLTF. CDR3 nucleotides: TGTGCCAGCAGCCTTGGACAGGGGTGGGCCAACGTCCTGACTTTC.

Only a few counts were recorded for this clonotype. The CDR3 loop is CASSLAVWTGGKGDTQYF. The CDR3 DNA sequence: TGTGCCAGCAGCTTAGCGGTGTGGACAGGGGGCAAGGGAGATACGCAGTATTTT. The rearrangement joins TRBV11-2 to TRBJ2-3, with 11 bases identical to TRBD1. This CDR3 comprises 18 residues. Germline V lookup: CDR1 SGHAT, CDR2 FQNNGV. V shed 1 base, J shed 5 bases, and the junction held 11 bases outside the gene matches.

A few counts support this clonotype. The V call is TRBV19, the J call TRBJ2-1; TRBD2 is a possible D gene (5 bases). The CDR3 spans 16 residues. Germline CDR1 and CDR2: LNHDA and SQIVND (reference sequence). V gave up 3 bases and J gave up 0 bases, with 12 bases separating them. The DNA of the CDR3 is TGTGCCAGTAGTATTTCGGTAGGGAGCTCCTACAATGAGCAGTTCTTC. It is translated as CASSISVGSSYNEQFF.

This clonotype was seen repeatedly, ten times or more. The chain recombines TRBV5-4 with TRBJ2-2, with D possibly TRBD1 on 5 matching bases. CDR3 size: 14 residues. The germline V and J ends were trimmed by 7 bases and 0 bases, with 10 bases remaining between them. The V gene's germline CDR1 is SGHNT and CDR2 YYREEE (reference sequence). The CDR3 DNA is TGTGCCAGCTCGATGACAGCGAACACCGGGGAGCTGTTTTTT. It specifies CASSMTANTGELFF.

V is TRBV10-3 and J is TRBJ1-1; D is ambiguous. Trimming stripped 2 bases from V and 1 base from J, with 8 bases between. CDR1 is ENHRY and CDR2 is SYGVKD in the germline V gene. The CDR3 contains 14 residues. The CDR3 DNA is TGTGCCATCAGTGAGCCCCGGGGGAACACTGAAGCTTTCTTT. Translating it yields CAISEPRGNTEAFF.

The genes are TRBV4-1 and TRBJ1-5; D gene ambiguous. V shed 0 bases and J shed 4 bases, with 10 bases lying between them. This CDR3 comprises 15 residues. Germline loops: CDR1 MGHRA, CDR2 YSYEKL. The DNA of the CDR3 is TGCGCCAGCAGCCAAGACACGATAGCTAATCAGCCCCAGCATTTT. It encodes CASSQDTIANQPQHF.

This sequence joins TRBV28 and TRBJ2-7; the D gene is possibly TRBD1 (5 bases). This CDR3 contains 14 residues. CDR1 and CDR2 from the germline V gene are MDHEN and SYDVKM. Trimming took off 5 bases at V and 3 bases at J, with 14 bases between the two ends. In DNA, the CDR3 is TGTGCCAGCAGTCCATGGACACGAATCTACGAGCAGTACTTC. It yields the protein CASSPWTRIYEQYF.